These 12 T cell receptor beta chains came from one sample sequenced in a study of T cell changes during pregnancy in multiple sclerosis. TCRdb's copy holds only in-frame clones and misses some; the assay was immunoSEQ multiplex PCR. The sample lists roughly 30,000 clones, more than 75% occurring once. This sample comprised CD8+ T cells from peripheral blood mononuclear cells, obtained after pregnancy. The receptors shown here come from a female donor with multiple sclerosis, enrolled in a pregnancy study.

The V and J genes are TRBV7-9 and TRBJ1-2; 8 bases fit TRBD1. Germline V gene lookup returns CDR1 SEHNR and CDR2 FQNEAQ (reference sequence). Losses at the gene ends were 4 bases for V and 4 bases for J; bases not matched to a gene: 8. The CDR3 extends over 15 amino acids. CDR3: CASSSRTGNPYGYTF. Written as DNA, the CDR3 is TGTGCCAGCAGCTCTCGGACAGGGAACCCCTATGGCTACACCTTC.

V usage is TRBV12-5 and J usage is TRBJ2-1; 10 bases line up with TRBD1. This CDR3 is built from 13 residues. The trim removed 1 base at V and 10 bases at J, leaving 1 base unmatched. Germline lookup yields CDR1 LGHNT and CDR2 FRNRAP. The DNA for the CDR3 is TGTGCTAGTGGTTTGGGGGGACAGGGGGAGCAGTTCTTC. Residues: CASGLGGQGEQFF. Full variable domain (rest looked up from reference TRBV12-5 and TRBJ2-1): DARVTQTPRHKVTEMGQEVTMRCQPILGHNTVFWYRQTMMQGLELLAYFRNRAPLDDSGMPKDRFSAEMPDATLATLKIQPSEPRDSAVYFCASGLGGQGEQFFGPGTRLTVL.

This clone has only one observation. The chain couples TRBV2 to TRBJ2-7; the match to TRBD2 covers 9 bases. The trim removed 9 bases at V and 0 bases at J, leaving 6 bases unmatched. The CDR3 length is 14 residues. Germline V gene lookup returns CDR1 SNHLY and CDR2 FYNNEI. The DNA for the CDR3 is TGTGCCAGTAAGTTAGCGGGGGACTCCTACGAGCAGTACTTC. It specifies CASKLAGDSYEQYF.

This clone was seen only once. V gene TRBV27 combines with J gene TRBJ2-2, with 9 positions matching TRBD1. Trimming took 3 bases from V and 6 from J; bases not matched to a gene: 11. The CDR3 totals 17 residues. Per the germline V gene, CDR1 is MNHEY and CDR2 is SMNVEV (reference sequence). CDR3 sequence reads: CASSFHKGQGRPGELFF. CDR3 coding DNA: TGTGCCAGCAGTTTTCACAAGGGACAGGGAAGGCCCGGGGAGCTGTTTTTT.

The chain couples TRBV29-1 to TRBJ1-5, with 7 bases that match TRBD1. This CDR3 is 14 amino acids long. Losses at the gene ends were 4 bases for V and 4 bases for J; bases not matched to a gene: 7. Germline CDR1 reads SQVTM; CDR2 reads ANQGSEA. The CDR3 is CSVVTGVENQPQHF. In DNA, the CDR3 is TGCAGCGTTGTAACAGGGGTAGAAAATCAGCCCCAGCATTTT.

The rearrangement uses TRBV7-9 and TRBJ1-1; no clear D gene. Trimming took 8 bases from V and 2 from J, leaving 15 bases between them. The CDR3 runs to 14 residues. Germline values: CDR1 SEHNR, CDR2 FQNEAQ (reference sequence). CDR3 DNA sequence: TGTGCCAGCTTCACTTTGACACTCAACACTGAAGCTTTCTTT. It encodes CASFTLTLNTEAFF. Looking up the rest from reference TRBV7-9 and TRBJ1-1 gives the full variable domain: DTGVSQNPRHKITKRGQNVTFRCDPISEHNRLYWYRQTLGQGPEFLTYFQNEAQLEKSRLLSDRFSAERPKGSFSTLEIQRTEQGDSAMYLCASFTLTLNTEAFFGQGTRLTVV.

The chain couples TRBV7-6 to TRBJ2-5; D is possibly TRBD2 (5 bases). The V end was cut by 5 bases, the J end by 1 base, with 14 bases between. The CDR3 extends over 15 amino acids. Germline assignment: CDR1 SGHVS and CDR2 FNYEAQ. CDR3 sequence reads: CASSPAPRGQETQYF. CDR3 DNA sequence: TGTGCCAGCAGCCCCGCCCCACGGGGCCAAGAGACCCAGTACTTC.

This chain connects TRBV4-1 to TRBJ2-6; D is ambiguous. Germline V gene lookup returns CDR1 MGHRA and CDR2 YSYEKL. This CDR3 region has 17 residues. V was clipped by 1 base and J by 2 bases, with 12 bases between them. The CDR3 loop reads CASSQGVRGPGANVLTF. CDR3 nucleotides: TGCGCCAGCAGCCAAGGGGTCCGCGGTCCTGGGGCCAACGTCCTGACTTTC.

The count of this clone is one. The chain joins TRBV28 to TRBJ1-2; D perhaps matches TRBD1 (6 bases). V lost 6 bases and J 5 bases, leaving 13 bases between the germline ends. The germline V gene encodes CDR1 MDHEN and CDR2 SYDVKM. The CDR3 extends over 13 amino acids. The CDR3 DNA sequence: TGTGCCAGCAGCCCACAGGGCGGGTATGGCTACACCTTC. Its translation is CASSPQGGYGYTF.

The chain has TRBV5-1 and TRBJ1-2, with 11 bases aligning to TRBD1. Looked up from germline, CDR1 is SGHRS and CDR2 is YFSETQ. V lost 2 bases, J lost 8 bases, and 8 bases stayed unmatched. This CDR3 comprises 15 residues. DNA for the CDR3: TGCGCCAGCAGCTTAGCGGGACAGGGGGGTAGCGGCTACACCTTC. Residues: CASSLAGQGGSGYTF.

The rearrangement links TRBV29-1 to TRBJ1-2, with D hard to call. V was trimmed by 3 bases and J by 5 bases, leaving 7 bases between them. Germline CDR1 reads SQVTM; CDR2 reads ANQGSEA. CDR3 length: 11 amino acids. CDR3 region: CSVEAVYGYTF. The CDR3 DNA reads as TGCAGCGTTGAGGCAGTATATGGCTACACCTTC.

This clone was observed once. The rearrangement uses TRBV9 and TRBJ2-3; tentatively, D is TRBD2 (6 bases). Between the trimmed V and J ends, which lost 3 bases and 0 bases, there was a span of 14 bases. There are 16 residues in the CDR3. CDR1 SGDLS and CDR2 YYNGEE come from the germline V gene. This chain's CDR3 is CASSDPPSASTDTQYF. The DNA for the CDR3 is TGTGCCAGCAGCGATCCCCCTAGCGCGAGCACAGATACGCAGTATTTT.